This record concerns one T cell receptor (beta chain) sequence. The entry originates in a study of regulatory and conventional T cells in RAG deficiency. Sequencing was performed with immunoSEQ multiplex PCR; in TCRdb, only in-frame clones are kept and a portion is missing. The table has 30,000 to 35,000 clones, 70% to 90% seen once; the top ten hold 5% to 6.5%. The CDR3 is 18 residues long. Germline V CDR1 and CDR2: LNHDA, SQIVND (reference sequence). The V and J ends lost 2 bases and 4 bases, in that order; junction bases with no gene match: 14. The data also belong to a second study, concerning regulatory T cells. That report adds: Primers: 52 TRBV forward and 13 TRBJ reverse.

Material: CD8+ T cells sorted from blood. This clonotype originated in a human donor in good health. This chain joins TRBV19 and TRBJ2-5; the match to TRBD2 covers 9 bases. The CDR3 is CASSIPARAGGRLETQYF. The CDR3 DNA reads TGTGCCAGTAGTATACCGGCTCGCGCGGGAGGGCGTTTAGAGACCCAGTACTTC.